This is a list of T cell receptor beta chains from one sample in a study of shared clonotypes between healthy human individuals. Libraries were prepared by immunoSEQ multiplex PCR; TCRdb keeps only in-frame clonotypes and omits some of them. Among around 990,000 clones listed, approximately 80% were seen once. The sequenced sample consisted of memory CD4+ T cells from PBMCs. These receptors came from a man younger than 30 in good health. Some clones in this sample may be carry-over from other donors' samples. Both conserved end residues are part of each CDR3.

V	J	CDR3
TRBV6-6	TRBJ1-1	CASTRHRNTEAFF
TRBV7-9	TRBJ1-2	CASSFSLARNYGYTF
TRBV11-2	TRBJ1-1	CASSPQQGSTEAFF
TRBV11-2	TRBJ1-4	CASSYLLTEKLFF
TRBV28	TRBJ2-7	CASSKLGPGGEQYF
TRBV6-1	TRBJ1-2	CASTLPGGYTF
TRBV29-1	TRBJ2-1	CSEGQGAYNEQFF
TRBV29-1	TRBJ2-1	CSVRLLAAYNEQFF
TRBV10-1	TRBJ2-1	CASSEVRTVGNEQFF
TRBV4-1	TRBJ1-1	CASSPWPRRDTEAFF
TRBV23-1	TRBJ2-7	CASSHRDRIYEQYF
TRBV5-4	TRBJ2-5	CASSFTDQETQYF
TRBV30	TRBJ1-2	CAWRRNYGYTF
TRBV5-4	TRBJ1-2	CASSVANYGYTF
TRBV7-2	TRBJ2-3	CASSQVAGNPTDTQYF
TRBV4-1	TRBJ2-7	CASSRDGTVLYEQYF
TRBV5-5	TRBJ1-2	CASSSAAEGGYTF
TRBV11-1	TRBJ2-7	CASSQGWGAYEQYF
TRBV10-3	TRBJ2-7	CAISEPTRSLNEQYF
TRBV14	-	CASTLAGGTSEQYF
TRBV1	TRBJ1-4	CTSSQAKTGSRATNEKLFF
TRBV5-1	TRBJ2-3	CASSLPGLQGSDTQYF
TRBV10-2	TRBJ2-3	CASSDHFGQSTDTQYF
TRBV4-1	TRBJ2-7	CASSQAPVPGEGEQYF
TRBV30	TRBJ2-5	CAWSVNSGSWETQYF
TRBV2	TRBJ1-3	CASRLQEMGGNTIYF
TRBV20-1	TRBJ1-1	CSATPRSEAFF
TRBV7-3	TRBJ2-3	CASSQGGYADTQYF
TRBV6-6	TRBJ1-4	CASSSQGRQTNEKLFF
TRBV7-2	TRBJ1-5	CASSLEGTTSNQPQHF